A selection of T cell receptor beta chains follows, all from one sample in a study of CD4+ T cells in melanoma. The repertoire was sequenced with immunoSEQ multiplex PCR; TCRdb's copy has only in-frame clones and lacks some. The repertoire has about 140,000 clones, over 90% of them found once; the top ten carry roughly 1.4%. The source is a human donor with melanoma. Each CDR3 is given with its conserved first and last residue. Fields, in order: D gene, V gene, clone size, J gene, CDR3 protein, CDR3 DNA. A D gene is named only where the DNA matches it firmly. The listing skips clone size in some rows; elsewhere it reads once, few, many or a size class.

.	TRBV19	.	TRBJ2-2	CASSFDSTGELFF	TGTGCCAGTAGTTTTGACAGCACCGGGGAGCTGTTTTTT
TRBD2	TRBV5-4	.	TRBJ2-7	CASSGAGGGKYEQYF	TGTGCCAGCAGCGGCGCGGGCGGGGGGAAGTACGAGCAGTACTTC
.	TRBV10-3	.	TRBJ1-5	CAISESGGAQSGQPQHF	TGTGCCATCAGTGAGTCAGGAGGGGCTCAATCGGGTCAGCCCCAGCATTTT
.	TRBV7-2	.	TRBJ1-6	CASSLLGSPLHF	TGTGCCAGCAGCCTTTTAGGTTCACCCCTCCACTTT
TRBD1	TRBV9	once	TRBJ1-1	CASSPRPRGREAFF	TGTGCCAGCAGCCCCCGACCCAGGGGGCGCGAGGCTTTCTTT
.	TRBV5-6	.	TRBJ1-2	CASSWAQGSGYGYTF	TGTGCCAGCAGCTGGGCACAGGGAAGCGGCTATGGCTACACCTTC
.	TRBV11-2	.	TRBJ2-7	CASGGASLGEQYF	TGTGCCAGCGGAGGGGCCTCTTTGGGCGAGCAGTACTTC
TRBD2	TRBV9	.	TRBJ2-5	CASSPWGGPGEETQYF	TGTGCCAGCAGTCCTTGGGGGGGTCCCGGAGAAGAGACCCAGTACTTC
TRBD1	TRBV4-2	.	TRBJ1-5	CASSQAGTGGFDQPQHF	TGTGCCAGCAGCCAAGCCGGGACAGGGGGCTTCGATCAGCCCCAGCATTTT
.	TRBV30	.	TRBJ2-1	CAWTGRFNEQFF	TGTGCCTGGACAGGGAGGTTCAATGAGCAGTTCTTC
.	TRBV5-6	.	TRBJ2-3	CASVRSGGGAADTQYF	TGTGCCAGCGTCCGGAGTGGAGGGGGGGCCGCGGATACGCAGTATTTT
.	TRBV5-5	.	TRBJ2-2	CASSIQGWELFF	TGTGCCAGCAGCATACAGGGTTGGGAGCTGTTTTTT
TRBD2	TRBV27	once	TRBJ2-3	CASGASGSTDTQYF	TGTGCCAGCGGGGCTAGCGGGAGCACAGATACGCAGTATTTT
.	TRBV15	.	TRBJ2-6	CATSRESTGFNSGANVLTF	TGTGCCACCAGCAGAGAGTCTACAGGCTTCAACTCTGGGGCCAACGTCCTGACTTTC
.	TRBV5-6	.	TRBJ1-1	CASSLSQSEAFF	TGTGCCAGCAGCTTGAGCCAGTCTGAAGCTTTCTTT
.	TRBV27	.	TRBJ1-1	CASSYRDTEAFF	TGTGCCAGCAGTTACAGGGACACTGAAGCTTTCTTT
.	TRBV6-4	.	TRBJ1-6	CASSDQGWNSPLHF	TGTGCCAGCAGTGACCAGGGATGGAATTCACCCCTCCACTTT
.	TRBV18	.	TRBJ2-3	CASSPGVTDTQYF	TGTGCCAGCTCACCAGGGGTAACAGATACGCAGTATTTT
TRBD2	TRBV4-2	.	TRBJ2-3	CASSQEGSGLADSDTQYF	TGTGCCAGCAGCCAAGAGGGTTCGGGACTAGCGGACTCAGATACGCAGTATTTT
.	TRBV15	.	TRBJ1-6	CATSRDSSRSPLHF	TGTGCCACCAGCAGAGATTCCTCGCGTTCACCCCTCCACTTT
.	TRBV7-9	.	TRBJ2-2	CASSFGRTGELFF	TGTGCCAGCAGCTTTGGGCGCACCGGGGAGCTGTTTTTT
TRBD1	TRBV5-6	.	TRBJ1-5	CASSFFIDREGYSNQPQHF	TGTGCCAGCAGCTTTTTCATCGACAGGGAGGGATATAGCAATCAGCCCCAGCATTTT
.	TRBV5-1	.	TRBJ1-5	CASSRDSNQPQHF	TGCGCCAGCAGCCGAGATAGCAATCAGCCCCAGCATTTT
TRBD1	TRBV28	.	TRBJ1-1	CASRKDRVTEAFF	TGTGCCAGCAGGAAGGACAGGGTCACCGAAGCTTTCTTT
.	TRBV5-1	once	TRBJ1-1	CASSLDGGMNTEAFF	TGCGCCAGCAGCTTGGATGGGGGCATGAACACTGAAGCTTTCTTT
TRBD1	TRBV2	.	TRBJ1-2	CASRGQGLDGYTF	TGTGCCAGCAGGGGACAGGGGCTTGATGGCTACACCTTC
.	TRBV15	.	TRBJ2-1	CATSRATISSEQFF	TGTGCCACCAGCAGAGCTACCATCTCCAGTGAGCAGTTCTTC
.	TRBV29-1	.	TRBJ2-5	CSILPRGSGETQYF	TGCAGCATCCTCCCCAGGGGCTCCGGGGAGACCCAGTACTTC
TRBD1	TRBV6-5	.	TRBJ2-7	CASSLTGGHEQYF	TGTGCCAGCAGCCTAACAGGGGGACACGAGCAGTACTTC
TRBD1	TRBV18	.	TRBJ1-5	CASSAGTGIQPQHF	TGTGCCAGCTCAGCGGGGACAGGGATTCAGCCCCAGCATTTT
TRBD2	TRBV4-2	.	TRBJ2-7	CASSQAAGASYEQYF	TGTGCCAGCAGCCAAGCAGCGGGGGCCTCCTACGAGCAGTACTTC
.	TRBV19	.	TRBJ1-5	CASSIMGGSGNQPQHF	TGTGCCAGTAGTATAATGGGGGGATCGGGCAATCAGCCCCAGCATTTT
TRBD2	TRBV6-6	.	TRBJ2-7	CASRPGGSYEQYF	TGTGCCAGCCGCCCGGGGGGCTCCTACGAGCAGTACTTC
.	TRBV11-2	.	TRBJ2-2	CASSSPTEYTGELFF	TGTGCCAGCAGCTCCCCGACGGAATACACCGGGGAGCTGTTTTTT
TRBD1	TRBV18	.	TRBJ1-1	CASSRPGTDEAFF	TGTGCCAGCTCGCGTCCCGGGACAGACGAAGCTTTCTTT
.	TRBV6-6	.	TRBJ2-7	CASTDGLSYEQYF	TGTGCCAGCACCGACGGCCTATCCTACGAGCAGTACTTC
.	TRBV28	.	TRBJ1-4	CASSIWTDEDEKLFF	TGTGCCAGCAGCATCTGGACAGATGAGGATGAAAAACTGTTTTTT
TRBD1	TRBV18	.	TRBJ2-3	CASSAGQGGTDTQYF	TGTGCCAGCTCAGCGGGACAGGGTGGAACAGATACGCAGTATTTT
.	TRBV6-5	.	TRBJ1-2	CASSRTATYGYTF	TGTGCCAGCAGCAGGACAGCGACCTATGGCTACACCTTC
.	TRBV11-3	.	TRBJ2-7	CASSPNGYEQYF	TGTGCCAGCAGCCCCAACGGCTACGAGCAGTACTTC
.	TRBV19	.	TRBJ2-7	CASSMVGVSEQYF	TGTGCCAGTAGTATGGTTGGGGTCAGCGAGCAGTACTTC
.	TRBV28	.	TRBJ1-1	CASSTPGTPNTEAFF	TGTGCCAGCAGTACCCCCGGGACTCCGAACACTGAAGCTTTCTTT
TRBD1	TRBV5-5	.	TRBJ1-1	CASSSLTVGQGGVTEAFF	TGTGCCAGCAGCTCACTAACGGTGGGACAGGGTGGTGTCACTGAAGCTTTCTTT
.	TRBV10-1	.	TRBJ2-2	CATQGLLSGGELFF	TGCGCCACCCAGGGGCTTCTGAGCGGCGGGGAGCTGTTTTTT
.	TRBV7-9	.	TRBJ2-3	CASSLFGGEDTQYF	TGTGCCAGCAGCTTATTTGGGGGTGAGGATACGCAGTATTTT
.	TRBV9	.	TRBJ1-3	CASSAGTASSGNTIYF	TGTGCCAGCAGCGCAGGGACGGCAAGCTCTGGAAACACCATATATTTT
.	TRBV4-2	.	TRBJ1-2	CASSQKSTGALSGDYGYTF	TGTGCCAGCAGCCAAAAGAGTACAGGCGCACTATCCGGGGACTATGGCTACACCTTC
.	TRBV7-8	.	TRBJ2-5	CASSLGGDVRVQTQYF	TGTGCCAGCAGCTTAGGGGGGGACGTTCGCGTCCAGACCCAGTACTTC
.	TRBV4-2	.	TRBJ2-3	CASSQARTGGADTQYF	TGTGCCAGCAGCCAAGCCAGGACAGGAGGGGCAGATACGCAGTATTTT
.	TRBV5-1	once	TRBJ2-5	CASSPAGWETQYF	TGCGCCAGCAGCCCCGCAGGGTGGGAGACCCAGTACTTC
TRBD1	TRBV6-1	once	TRBJ1-2	CASSEPGQVLFDYTF	TGTGCCAGCAGTGAACCCGGACAGGTCCTTTTTGACTACACCTTC
.	TRBV11-2	.	TRBJ1-5	CASSLRAGADQPQHF	TGTGCCAGCAGCTTAAGGGCAGGAGCCGATCAGCCCCAGCATTTT
.	TRBV19	.	TRBJ2-3	CASRLDRYATDTQYF	TGTGCCAGTAGACTTGACAGGTATGCAACAGATACGCAGTATTTT
TRBD1	TRBV30	.	TRBJ2-7	CAWRRSGTGAYEQYF	TGTGCCTGGAGGAGATCCGGGACAGGGGCCTACGAGCAGTACTTC